Below, 30 T cell receptor beta chains from the same sample are listed, as sequenced in a study of OX40 agonist ivuxolimab in advanced cancers. Method: immunoSEQ multiplex PCR; TCRdb's copy keeps in-frame clones and lacks some. This sample has around 77,000 clones, with approximately 83% found just once. The sample in question was CD4+ or CD8+ T cells sorted from blood, obtained in a trial of the OX40 agonist ivuxolimab. These receptor sequences come from an adult with an advanced solid tumor such as melanoma, head and neck, liver or kidney cancer.

J is TRBJ2-6 and V is TRBV4-3; D not certain. Trimming cost V 0 bases and J 2 bases, with 20 bases left between them. Germline loops: CDR1 LGHNA, CDR2 YSLEER. This CDR3 is 20 amino acids long. The CDR3 nucleotides are TGCGCCAGCAGCCAAGAATGGGCTGCGAGGTCCCGGGCTGGGGCCAACGTCCTGACTTTC. It specifies CASSQEWAARSRAGANVLTF.

The chain couples TRBV6-5 to TRBJ1-2, with 11 bases identical to TRBD1. CDR1 and CDR2 (germline): MNHEY, SVGAGI. The CDR3 is 14 amino acids. The trim removed 6 bases at V and 8 bases at J, leaving 8 bases unmatched. The CDR3 bases are TGTGCCAGCAGCACCGGGACAGGGGGAATCGGCTACACCTTC. Translation gives CASSTGTGGIGYTF.

V gene TRBV7-2 combines with J gene TRBJ1-2; 10 nucleotides match TRBD1. From germline, CDR1 is SGHTA and CDR2 FQGNSA. CDR3 size: 16 residues. The V and J ends lost 1 base and 7 bases, in that order; junction bases with no gene match: 9. The chain's CDR3 is CASSLVGTGESVGYTF. CDR3 in DNA: TGTGCCAGCAGCTTAGTAGGGACAGGGGAATCGGTTGGCTACACCTTC.

V and J are TRBV10-1 and TRBJ2-5; 8 nucleotides match TRBD2. Per the germline V gene, CDR1 is WNHNN and CDR2 is SYGVQD (reference sequence). The length of the CDR3 is 16 residues. Germline trimming cut 1 base from V and 2 bases from J; bases unmatched to any gene: 6. The CDR3 spells CASSECGGKGQETQYF. CDR3 DNA sequence: TGCGCCAGCAGTGAGTGCGGGGGGAAGGGGCAAGAGACCCAGTACTTC.

The chain employs TRBV30 and TRBJ2-5; D is uncertain. Germline-derived CDR1 and CDR2 are GTSNPN and SVGIG (reference sequence). Trimming took 0 bases from V and 5 from J, leaving 4 bases between them. The CDR3 runs 11 residues. DNA of the CDR3: TGTGCCTGGAGTGTACGTGAGACCCAGTACTTC. Encoded protein: CAWSVRETQYF.

The chain is built from TRBV19 and TRBJ2-7; unclear D gene. V was pared by 3 bases and J by 2 bases, with 8 bases between. The CDR3 covers 13 residues. Per germline, CDR1 LNHDA and CDR2 SQIVND (reference sequence). The CDR3 DNA sequence: TGTGCCAGTAGTATGGACGGTCCCTACGAGCAGTACTTC. Its protein is CASSMDGPYEQYF.

The rearrangement joins TRBV19 to TRBJ1-4, with D perhaps matching TRBD1 (6 bases). Germline V gene sequence: CDR1 LNHDA, CDR2 SQIVND (reference sequence). The V end was cut by 2 bases, the J end by 7 bases, with 14 bases between. This CDR3 comprises 15 residues. CDR3 loop: CASSIPGALVEKLFF. The DNA of the CDR3 is TGTGCCAGTAGTATACCGGGGGCCCTAGTTGAAAAACTGTTTTTT.

This chain uses TRBV4-3 with TRBJ1-5; 8 bases are a match to TRBD1. Trimming at V came to 2 bases and at J to 1 base, leaving 1 base not matched to a gene. The CDR3 contains 15 residues. Germline V CDR1 and CDR2: LGHNA, YSLEER. Here the CDR3 reads CASSQHRGSNQPQHF. The CDR3 nucleotides read TGCGCCAGCAGCCAACACAGGGGGAGCAATCAGCCCCAGCATTTT.

The V and J genes are TRBV27 and TRBJ1-6, with TRBD1 as a possible D gene (5 bases). The V and J ends lost 3 bases and 10 bases respectively, with 16 bases between them. CDR3 length: 15 residues. From germline, CDR1 is MNHEY and CDR2 SMNVEV (reference sequence). The CDR3: CASSFEASEGSPLHF. The CDR3 DNA is TGTGCCAGCAGTTTTGAAGCATCCGAGGGGTCACCCCTCCACTTT.

This clone was counted between two and nine times. V usage is TRBV5-8 and J usage is TRBJ1-2, with D unresolved. The CDR3 has 13 residues. V was trimmed by 4 bases and J by 7 bases, leaving 14 bases between them. The germline V gene has CDR1 SGHTS and CDR2 YDEGEE. CDR3 region: CASSPGPIFGYTF. The CDR3 DNA reads as TGTGCCAGCAGCCCCGGGCCGATATTTGGCTACACCTTC. Variable domain in full (rest from reference TRBV5-8 and TRBJ1-2): EAGVTQSPTHLIKTRGQQATLRCSPISGHTSVYWYQQALGLGLQFLLWYDEGEERNRGNFPPRFSGRQFPNYSSELNVNALELEDSALYLCASSPGPIFGYTFGSGTRLTVV.

DNA for the CDR3: TGTGCCAGCTCACCACCGGACCTTTCGGAGACCCAGTACTTC. It translates to CASSPPDLSETQYF. The chain links TRBV18 to TRBJ2-5, with unresolved D. With 0 bases removed from V and 5 bases from J, the gap between germline ends came to 10 bases. This CDR3 has 14 residues. In germline, CDR1 is KGHSH, CDR2 LQKENI.

This sequence joins TRBV10-3 and TRBJ1-6; possible D gene TRBD1, 6 bases. The CDR3 consists of 14 residues. Trimming removed 2 bases from V and 10 bases from J, with 12 bases in between. The germline V gene encodes CDR1 ENHRY and CDR2 SYGVKD. The CDR3 loop reads CAISEDRISSPLHF. CDR3 in DNA: TGTGCCATCAGTGAGGACAGGATAAGCTCACCCCTCCACTTT.

The chain employs TRBV6-1 and TRBJ2-2; D remains ambiguous. This CDR3 has 16 residues. Trimming left V 3 bases short and J 4 bases short, with 15 bases between. The germline V gene has CDR1 MNHNS and CDR2 SASEGT. In DNA form, the CDR3 reads TGTGCCAGCAGTGATCCCCCTCAAAGTAGCACCGGGGAGCTGTTTTTT. Protein: CASSDPPQSSTGELFF.

V and J are TRBV30 and TRBJ1-5; D possibly corresponds to TRBD1 (6 bases). V gave up 1 base and J gave up 6 bases, with 13 bases separating them. Germline CDR1 GTSNPN, CDR2 SVGIG (reference sequence). The CDR3 spans 14 residues. CDR3 region: CAWSAQGLGQPQHF. The DNA of the CDR3 is TGTGCCTGGAGTGCCCAGGGGCTCGGTCAGCCCCAGCATTTT.

The chain is built from TRBV11-2 and TRBJ1-6; no clear D. This CDR3 has 12 amino acids. Deletions cut 5 bases from V and 9 bases from J, with 8 bases between. The germline V gene encodes CDR1 SGHAT and CDR2 FQNNGV. CDR3 DNA sequence: TGTGCCAGCAGCCCCGGGTTTTCACCCCTCCACTTT. As protein: CASSPGFSPLHF.

CDR3 sequence reads: CASRNQGALTDTQYF. The CDR3 bases are TGTGCCAGCAGGAATCAGGGGGCGCTTACAGATACGCAGTATTTT. The chain uses TRBV2 and TRBJ2-3; the match to TRBD1 covers 8 bases. V was pared by 6 bases and J by 3 bases, with 8 bases of the junction left unmatched. Germline V lookup: CDR1 SNHLY, CDR2 FYNNEI. The CDR3 has 15 residues.

V and J are TRBV5-4 and TRBJ1-1; 8 bases line up with TRBD1. The J segment lost 5 bases and the V segment lost 0 bases, leaving 9 bases of the junction unmatched. There are 16 residues in the CDR3. CDR1 and CDR2 (germline): SGHNT, YYREEE (reference sequence). Here the CDR3 DNA reads TGTGCCAGCAGCTTGGGTGACAGGGGAGTCGGGACTGAAGCTTTCTTT. It specifies CASSLGDRGVGTEAFF.

In nucleotides, the CDR3 is TGTGCCAGCAGCTTGGAGGGGACGCGTGGGTGGGCGTCACCCCTCCACTTT. It is translated as CASSLEGTRGWASPLHF. The V call is TRBV7-8, the J call TRBJ1-6; D might be TRBD1 (5 bases). The CDR3 spans 17 residues. The germline gives CDR1 SGHVS, CDR2 FQNEAQ. The V end was cut by 3 bases, the J end by 10 bases, with 22 bases between.

The genes are TRBV7-9 and TRBJ1-3; D is unclear. V shed 0 bases and J shed 0 bases, with 9 bases lying between them. Germline CDR1 SEHNR, CDR2 FQNEAQ (reference sequence). This CDR3 is built from 16 residues. The CDR3 protein is CASSLAEGASGNTIYF. Here the CDR3 DNA reads TGTGCCAGCAGCTTAGCGGAGGGTGCCTCTGGAAACACCATATATTTT.

This rearrangement joins TRBV5-4 to TRBJ2-1, with TRBD1 matching over 7 bases. V dropped 4 bases and J dropped 6; count of bases not matched to a gene: 7. Germline CDR1 and CDR2: SGHNT and YYREEE (reference sequence). This CDR3 contains 14 residues. This CDR3 is CASSPRSGGNEQFF. CDR3 coding DNA: TGTGCCAGCAGCCCTAGATCAGGGGGCAATGAGCAGTTCTTC.

This clone was detected only a few times. Its ends do not fully match the called genes, so a read error is possible. The chain employs TRBV6-1 and TRBJ1-1; D perhaps matches TRBD1 (5 bases). Germline V gene sequence: CDR1 MNHNS, CDR2 SASEGT. The CDR3 spans 12 residues. The CDR3 DNA sequence: TGTGCCTGCAGGGAGTGGGACACTGAAGCTTTCTTT. Protein sequence: CACREWDTEAFF.

The chain employs TRBV7-3 and TRBJ2-6; D remains unclear. The CDR3 is 18 amino acids. V gave up 2 bases and J gave up 2 bases, with 16 bases separating them. Looked up from germline, CDR1 is SGHTA and CDR2 is FQGTGA. The chain's CDR3 is CASSLYRAGLAGANVLTF. CDR3 coding DNA: TGTGCCAGCAGCTTATATAGGGCAGGCTTAGCTGGGGCCAACGTCCTGACTTTC.

This clone occurred once. V gene TRBV27 combines with J gene TRBJ1-4; tentatively, D is TRBD1 (5 bases). The ends were cut back, 4 bases at V and 8 bases at J, with 17 bases in the middle. The CDR3 has 15 amino acids. The V gene's germline CDR1 is MNHEY and CDR2 SMNVEV (reference sequence). The CDR3 loop is CASSSWTLQREKLFF. The CDR3 DNA reads as TGTGCCAGCAGTTCCTGGACATTGCAACGGGAAAAACTGTTTTTT.

Worth noting for this clone: The same CDR3 arises from other DNA sequences in this sample as well. The chain uses TRBV18 and TRBJ2-7; perhaps TRBD1 as D (6 bases). Germline assignment: CDR1 KGHSH and CDR2 LQKENI. Trimming shortened V by 3 bases and J by 3 bases, and 12 bases separated the two germline ends. The CDR3 is 14 residues long. The CDR3 reads CASSPSGQNYEQYF. As DNA, the CDR3 is TGTGCCAGCTCACCTTCGGGACAAAACTACGAGCAGTACTTC. Complete variable domain (other parts from reference TRBV18 and TRBJ2-7): NAGVMQNPRHLVRRRGQEARLRCSPMKGHSHVYWYRQLPEEGLKFMVYLQKENIIDESGMPKERFSAEFPKEGPSILRIQQVVRGDSAAYFCASSPSGQNYEQYFGPGTRLTVT.

The chain uses TRBV5-1 and TRBJ2-3; possibly TRBD1 or TRBD2 for D (5 bases each). Germline CDR1 and CDR2: SGHRS and YFSETQ. Trimming took 4 bases from V and 1 from J, leaving 10 bases between them. This CDR3 has 14 amino acids. CDR3 DNA: TGCGCCAGCAGCAGAGGGGTCGGCACAGATACGCAGTATTTT. Protein sequence: CASSRGVGTDTQYF.

The genes are TRBV6-6 and TRBJ2-7, with 10 bases identical to TRBD1. Germline V gene lookup returns CDR1 MNHNY and CDR2 SVGAGI (reference sequence). The junction had 7 bases not matched to a gene; V was cut back by 5 bases and J by 3 bases. The CDR3 is 15 residues long. CDR3 nucleotide sequence: TGTGCCAGCAGTCCCCGGACAGGGGGTCGCTACGAGCAGTACTTC. Its translation is CASSPRTGGRYEQYF.

The chain uses TRBV7-8 and TRBJ1-1; 9 nucleotides line up with TRBD1. Germline-derived CDR1 and CDR2 are SGHVS and FQNEAQ. The CDR3 totals 17 residues. J lost 5 bases, V lost 6 bases, and 16 bases had no gene match. CDR3 nucleotides: TGTGCCAGCAGGGGCACACCGGGACAGGGCCAATGGACTGAAGCTTTCTTT. Encoded protein: CASRGTPGQGQWTEAFF. The variable domain in full, completed from reference TRBV7-8 and TRBJ1-1, reads GAGVSQSPRYKVAKRGQDVALRCDPISGHVSLFWYQQALGQGPEFLTYFQNEAQLDKSGLPSDRFFAERPEGSVSTLKIQRTQQEDSAVYLCASRGTPGQGQWTEAFFGQGTRLTVV.

The table lists this clone with a count of one. The chain is built from TRBV30 and TRBJ1-1; 8 bases map to TRBD1. The trim removed 8 bases at V and 0 bases at J, leaving 5 bases unmatched. Looked up from germline, CDR1 is GTSNPN and CDR2 is SVGIG (reference sequence). CDR3 length equals 13 residues. In DNA form, the CDR3 reads TGTGCCCTAAGGACAGGGTTGAACACTGAAGCTTTCTTT. Amino acids: CALRTGLNTEAFF.

The chain combines TRBV30 with TRBJ1-1, with no clear D. The V gene's germline CDR1 is GTSNPN and CDR2 SVGIG (reference sequence). The CDR3 covers 13 residues. Trimming stripped 4 bases from V and 1 base from J, with 10 bases between. The CDR3 protein is CAWNGGQNTEAFF. CDR3 in DNA: TGTGCCTGGAACGGCGGTCAGAACACTGAAGCTTTCTTT. Filled out from reference TRBV30 and TRBJ1-1, the complete variable domain reads SQTIHQWPATLVQPVGSPLSLECTVEGTSNPNLYWYRQAAGRGLQLLFYSVGIGQISSEVPQNLSASRPQDRQFILSSKKLLLSDSGFYLCAWNGGQNTEAFFGQGTRLTVV.

The chain is built from TRBV4-3 and TRBJ2-2; 14 nucleotides agree with TRBD2. Germline V gene lookup returns CDR1 LGHNA and CDR2 YSLEER. The CDR3 sequence is 17 residues long. V shed 4 bases, J shed 4 bases, and the junction held 5 bases outside the gene matches. The CDR3 DNA reads TGCGCCAGCAGCCGGACTAGCGGGGGGCCGGGCACCGGGGAGCTGTTTTTT. It codes for CASSRTSGGPGTGELFF.